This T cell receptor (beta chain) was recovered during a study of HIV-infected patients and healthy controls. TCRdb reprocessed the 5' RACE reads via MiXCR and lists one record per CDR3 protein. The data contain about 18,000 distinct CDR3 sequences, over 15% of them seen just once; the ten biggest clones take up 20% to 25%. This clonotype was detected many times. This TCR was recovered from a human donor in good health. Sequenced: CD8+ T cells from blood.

The CDR3 is CATSEKETQYF. The CDR3 DNA follows: TGTGCCACCAGCGAAAAAGAGACCCAGTACTTC. This sequence joins TRBV15 and TRBJ2-5; no clear D gene. V gave up 5 bases and J gave up 3 bases, with 4 bases separating them. Germline V gene lookup returns CDR1 LNHNV and CDR2 YYDKDF (reference sequence). This CDR3 region has 11 residues.